This is a list of T cell receptor beta chains from one sample in a study of regulatory T cells in long-lasting Graves disease. One entry per CDR3 protein, called by TCRdb with MiXCR from the multiplex PCR reads. The repertoire consists of 400,000 to 500,000 distinct CDR3 sequences, with 13% to 15% occurring once and the leading ten covering more than 15%. These same data were also listed under a study on T cells in Graves' hyperthyroidism and ophthalmopathy.

The sequencing used peripheral blood mononuclear cells (PBMCs), collected at new diagnosis, from a patient treated with antithyroid drugs. These receptors all stem from a woman in her forties or fifties with Graves disease. CDR3s include the opening cysteine and the closing phenylalanine or tryptophan. D genes are given only for firm matches. Clone size is stated in some rows and not others, as once, few, many or a class when expanded.

CDR3 protein,CDR3 DNA,clone size,J gene,D gene,V gene
CASSIPAGTNEQFF,TGTGCCAGTAGTATCCCAGCCGGTACCAATGAGCAGTTCTTC,few,TRBJ2-1,.,TRBV19
CASSPGTAGGTQYF,TGTGCCAGCAGCCCCGGGACGGCCGGGGGGACCCAGTACTTC,.,TRBJ2-5,.,TRBV7-9
CASSATTGDRAFNQPQHF,TGTGCCAGCAGTGCCACAACCGGGGACAGGGCATTCAATCAGCCCCAGCATTTT,many,TRBJ1-5,TRBD1,TRBV6-1
CASSPLEGGSYEQYF,TGTGCCAGCAGCCCTCTAGAGGGAGGGAGCTACGAGCAGTACTTC,many,TRBJ2-7,TRBD2,TRBV14
CASSPQGAVTDTQYF,TGTGCCAGCAGCCCACAGGGGGCGGTCACAGATACGCAGTATTTT,.,TRBJ2-3,TRBD1,TRBV7-3
CSANLIGRTEAFF,TGCAGTGCCAATTTGATCGGGAGGACTGAAGCTTTCTTT,many,TRBJ1-1,.,TRBV20-1
CASSALSGTSSKSSYNEQFF,TGTGCCAGTAGTGCGCTCTCCGGGACTAGCTCTAAGAGCTCCTACAATGAGCAGTTCTTC,few,TRBJ2-1,TRBD2,TRBV19
CSVALGVYNEQFF,TGCAGCGTTGCACTAGGGGTCTACAATGAGCAGTTCTTC,many,TRBJ2-1,.,TRBV29-1
CASSLLGGTIQYF,TGTGCCAGCAGTCTCCTCGGGGGGACCATTCAGTACTTC,many,TRBJ2-4,TRBD2,TRBV28
CASSPPTGMNTEAFF,TGTGCCAGCAGTCCACCGACGGGAATGAACACTGAAGCTTTCTTT,many,TRBJ1-1,.,TRBV28
CASSVGEGENEQFF,TGTGCCAGCAGCGTGGGAGAGGGGGAGAATGAGCAGTTCTTC,.,TRBJ2-1,.,TRBV9
CASSSDQKTTQYF,TGTGCCAGCAGCTCAGACCAGAAGACTACGCAGTATTTT,few,TRBJ2-3,.,TRBV7-2
CASSSEVEEGYEQYF,TGTGCCAGCAGCTCAGAGGTGGAGGAGGGGTACGAGCAGTACTTC,many,TRBJ2-7,.,TRBV7-9
CASSQDIPGLAFYNEQFF,TGTGCCAGCAGCCAAGACATACCGGGACTAGCTTTTTACAATGAGCAGTTCTTC,many,TRBJ2-1,TRBD2,TRBV3-1
CASSLSGGDWNTEAFF,TGTGCCAGCAGTTTATCGGGCGGGGATTGGAACACTGAAGCTTTCTTT,few,TRBJ1-1,.,TRBV27
CASSLPAVGQGSPNFNEKLFF,TGTGCCAGCAGCTTGCCGGCCGTCGGACAAGGCTCCCCCAACTTTAATGAAAAACTGTTTTTT,.,TRBJ1-4,.,TRBV7-9
CASSQTENIQYF,TGTGCCAGCAGCCAAACGGAAAACATTCAGTACTTC,many,TRBJ2-4,.,TRBV3-1
CASKRGQVNTGELFF,TGTGCCAGCAAAAGGGGACAGGTGAACACCGGGGAGCTGTTTTTT,.,TRBJ2-2,TRBD1,TRBV6-1
CSARGFGSGQETQYF,TGCAGTGCTAGAGGATTCGGGAGCGGACAAGAGACCCAGTACTTC,few,TRBJ2-5,.,TRBV20-1
CSARDQATRGEQYF,TGCAGTGCTAGAGATCAAGCGACCCGGGGGGAGCAGTACTTC,many,TRBJ2-7,.,TRBV20-1
CSAKSDRENQPQHF,TGCAGTGCCAAATCCGACAGGGAGAATCAGCCCCAGCATTTT,few,TRBJ1-5,TRBD1,TRBV20-1
CASSLTGSSGNTIYF,TGTGCCAGCAGTTTGACAGGATCCTCTGGAAACACCATATATTTT,many,TRBJ1-3,.,TRBV12-3/TRBV12-4